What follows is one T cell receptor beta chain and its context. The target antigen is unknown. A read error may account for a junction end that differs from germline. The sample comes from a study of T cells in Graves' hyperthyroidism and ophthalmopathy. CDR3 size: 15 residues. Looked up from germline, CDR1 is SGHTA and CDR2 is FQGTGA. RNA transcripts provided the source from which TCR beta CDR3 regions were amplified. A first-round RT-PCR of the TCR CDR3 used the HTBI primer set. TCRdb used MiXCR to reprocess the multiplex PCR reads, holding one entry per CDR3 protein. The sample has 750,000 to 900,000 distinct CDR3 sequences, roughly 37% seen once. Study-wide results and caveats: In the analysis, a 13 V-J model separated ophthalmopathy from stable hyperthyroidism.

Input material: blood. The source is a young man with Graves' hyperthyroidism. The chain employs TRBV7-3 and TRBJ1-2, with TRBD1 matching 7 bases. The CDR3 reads CASSPIQQGKDGYTF. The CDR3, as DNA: TGCGCCAGCAGCCCAATCCAACAGGGGAAGGATGGCTACACCTTC.